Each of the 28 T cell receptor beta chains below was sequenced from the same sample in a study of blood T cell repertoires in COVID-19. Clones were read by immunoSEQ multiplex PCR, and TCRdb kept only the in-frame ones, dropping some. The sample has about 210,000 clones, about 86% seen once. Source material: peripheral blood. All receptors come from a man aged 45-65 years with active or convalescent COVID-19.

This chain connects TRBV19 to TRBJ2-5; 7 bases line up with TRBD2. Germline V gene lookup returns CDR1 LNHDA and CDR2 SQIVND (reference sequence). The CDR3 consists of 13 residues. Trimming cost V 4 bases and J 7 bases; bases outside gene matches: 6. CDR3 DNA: TGTGCCAGTAGTAAGGGAGGGGCAGGGACCCAGTACTTC. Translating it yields CASSKGGAGTQYF.

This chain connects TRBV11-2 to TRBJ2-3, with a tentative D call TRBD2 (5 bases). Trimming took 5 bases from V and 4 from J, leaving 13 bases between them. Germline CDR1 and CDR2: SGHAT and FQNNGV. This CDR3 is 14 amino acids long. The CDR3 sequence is CASSPRLRSDTQYF. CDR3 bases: TGTGCCAGCAGCCCCCGACTACGGTCAGATACGCAGTATTTT.

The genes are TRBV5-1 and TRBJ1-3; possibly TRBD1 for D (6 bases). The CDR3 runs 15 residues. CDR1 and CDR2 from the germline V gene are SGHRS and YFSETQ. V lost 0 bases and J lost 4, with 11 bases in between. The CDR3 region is CASSLDGGGGNTIYF. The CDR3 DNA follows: TGCGCCAGCAGCTTGGATGGGGGCGGAGGAAACACCATATATTTT.

DNA for the CDR3: TGTGCCAGCAGTTCGGGGACAGGGGACTATGGCTACACCTTC. This encodes CASSSGTGDYGYTF. J is TRBJ1-2 and V is TRBV6-6, with 10 bases lining up with TRBD1. CDR1 MNHNY and CDR2 SVGAGI come from the germline V gene (reference sequence). V shed 4 bases, J shed 3 bases, and the junction held 2 bases outside the gene matches. The CDR3 runs to 14 residues.

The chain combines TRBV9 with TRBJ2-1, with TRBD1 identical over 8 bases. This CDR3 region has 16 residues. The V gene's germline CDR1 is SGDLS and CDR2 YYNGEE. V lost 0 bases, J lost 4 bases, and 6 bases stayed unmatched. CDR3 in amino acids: CASSVEGTGIYNEQFF. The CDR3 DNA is TGTGCCAGCAGCGTAGAGGGGACAGGAATTTACAATGAGCAGTTCTTC.

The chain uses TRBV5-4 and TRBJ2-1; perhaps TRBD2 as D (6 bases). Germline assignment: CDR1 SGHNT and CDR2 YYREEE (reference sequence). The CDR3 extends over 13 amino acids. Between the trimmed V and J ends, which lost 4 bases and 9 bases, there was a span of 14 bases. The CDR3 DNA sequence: TGTGCCAGCAGCGGAGGGATGGGGACTGAGCAGTTCTTC. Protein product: CASSGGMGTEQFF.

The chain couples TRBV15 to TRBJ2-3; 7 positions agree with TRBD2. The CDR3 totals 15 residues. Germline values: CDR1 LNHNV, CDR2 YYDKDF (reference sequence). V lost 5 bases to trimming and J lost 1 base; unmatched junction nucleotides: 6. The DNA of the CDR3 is TGTGCCACCAGCGGGGGGGACGGCCGCACAGATACGCAGTATTTT. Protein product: CATSGGDGRTDTQYF.

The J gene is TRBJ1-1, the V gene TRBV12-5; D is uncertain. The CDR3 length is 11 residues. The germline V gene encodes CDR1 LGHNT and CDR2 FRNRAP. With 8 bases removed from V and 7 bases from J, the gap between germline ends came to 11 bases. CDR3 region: CASILSREAFF. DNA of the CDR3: TGTGCTAGTATCTTGAGCCGTGAAGCTTTCTTT.

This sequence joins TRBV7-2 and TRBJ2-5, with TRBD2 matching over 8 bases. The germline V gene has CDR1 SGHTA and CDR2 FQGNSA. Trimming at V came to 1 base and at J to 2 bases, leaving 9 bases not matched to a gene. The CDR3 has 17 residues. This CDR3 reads CASSLGGGGPTQETQYF. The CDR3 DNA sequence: TGTGCCAGCAGCTTAGGTGGCGGGGGGCCAACTCAAGAGACCCAGTACTTC.

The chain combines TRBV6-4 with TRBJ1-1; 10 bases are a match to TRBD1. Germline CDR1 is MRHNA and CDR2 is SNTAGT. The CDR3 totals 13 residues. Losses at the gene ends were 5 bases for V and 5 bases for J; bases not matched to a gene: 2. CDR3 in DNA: TGTGCCAGCAGTAGGGACAGGGGAACTGAAGCTTTCTTT. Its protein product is CASSRDRGTEAFF.

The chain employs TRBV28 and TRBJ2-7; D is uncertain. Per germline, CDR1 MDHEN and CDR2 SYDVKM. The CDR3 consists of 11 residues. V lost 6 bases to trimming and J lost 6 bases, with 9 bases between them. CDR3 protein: CASRAIAEQYF. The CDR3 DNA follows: TGTGCCAGCAGGGCCATCGCCGAGCAGTACTTC.

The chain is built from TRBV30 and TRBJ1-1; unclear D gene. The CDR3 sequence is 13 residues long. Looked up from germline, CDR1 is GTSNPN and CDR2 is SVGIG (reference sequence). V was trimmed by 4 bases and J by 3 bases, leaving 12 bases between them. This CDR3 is CAWTPGFDTEAFF. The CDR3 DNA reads TGTGCCTGGACCCCAGGCTTTGACACTGAAGCTTTCTTT.

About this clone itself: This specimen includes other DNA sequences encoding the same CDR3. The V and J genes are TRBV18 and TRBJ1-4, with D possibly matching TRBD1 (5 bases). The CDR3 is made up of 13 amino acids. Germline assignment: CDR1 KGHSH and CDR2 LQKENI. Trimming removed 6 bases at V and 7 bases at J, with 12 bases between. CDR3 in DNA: TGTGCCAGCTCCCCGGGGGGGGGTGAAAAACTGTTTTTT. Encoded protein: CASSPGGGEKLFF.

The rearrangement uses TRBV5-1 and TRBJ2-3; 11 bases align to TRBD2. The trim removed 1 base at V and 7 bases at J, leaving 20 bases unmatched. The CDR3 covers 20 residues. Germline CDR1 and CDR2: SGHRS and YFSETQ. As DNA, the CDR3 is TGCGCCAGCAGCTTGTCGGAGACTAGCGGGATCCGGGCGTCGAAAAATACGCAGTATTTT. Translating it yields CASSLSETSGIRASKNTQYF.

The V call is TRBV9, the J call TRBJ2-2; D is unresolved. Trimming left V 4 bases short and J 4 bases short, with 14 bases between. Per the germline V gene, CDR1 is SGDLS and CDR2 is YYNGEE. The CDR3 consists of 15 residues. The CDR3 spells CASSPAPESTGELFF. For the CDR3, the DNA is TGTGCCAGCAGCCCGGCCCCGGAGAGCACCGGGGAGCTGTTTTTT.

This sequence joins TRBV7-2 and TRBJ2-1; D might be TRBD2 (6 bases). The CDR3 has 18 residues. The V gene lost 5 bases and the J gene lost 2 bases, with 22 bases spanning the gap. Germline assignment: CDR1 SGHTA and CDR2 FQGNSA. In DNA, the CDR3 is TGTGCCAGCAGCGGTGCCGGGCGGGGATCAAAAACCTACAATGAGCAGTTCTTC. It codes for CASSGAGRGSKTYNEQFF.

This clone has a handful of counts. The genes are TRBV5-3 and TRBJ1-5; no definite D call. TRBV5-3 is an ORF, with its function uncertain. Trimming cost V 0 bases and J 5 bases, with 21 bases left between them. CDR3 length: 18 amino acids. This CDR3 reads CARSLADPKGEGDQPQHF. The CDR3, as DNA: TGTGCCAGAAGCTTGGCGGACCCGAAGGGAGAAGGAGATCAGCCCCAGCATTTT.

CDR3 sequence (DNA): TGTGCCAGCAGCGTATCCTCCAGGGATGGCTACACCTTC. This sequence encodes CASSVSSRDGYTF. The chain joins TRBV9 to TRBJ1-2; possible D gene TRBD1, 5 bases. V shed 1 base and J shed 6 bases, with 10 bases lying between them. From germline, CDR1 is SGDLS and CDR2 YYNGEE. The CDR3 sequence is 13 residues long.

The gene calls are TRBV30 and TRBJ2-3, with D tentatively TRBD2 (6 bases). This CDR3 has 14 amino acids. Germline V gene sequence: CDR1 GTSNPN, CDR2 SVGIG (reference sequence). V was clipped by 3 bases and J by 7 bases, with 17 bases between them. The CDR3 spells CAWRVAGLRNTQYF. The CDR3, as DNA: TGTGCCTGGAGGGTGGCGGGACTTCGGAATACGCAGTATTTT.

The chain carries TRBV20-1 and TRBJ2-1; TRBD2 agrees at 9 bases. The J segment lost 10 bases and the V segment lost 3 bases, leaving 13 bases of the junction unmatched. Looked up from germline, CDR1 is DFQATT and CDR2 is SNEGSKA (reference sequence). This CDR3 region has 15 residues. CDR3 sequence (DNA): TGCAGTGCTAGTAGCCTAGCGGGGATCCGAGGGGAGCAGTTCTTC. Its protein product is CSASSLAGIRGEQFF.

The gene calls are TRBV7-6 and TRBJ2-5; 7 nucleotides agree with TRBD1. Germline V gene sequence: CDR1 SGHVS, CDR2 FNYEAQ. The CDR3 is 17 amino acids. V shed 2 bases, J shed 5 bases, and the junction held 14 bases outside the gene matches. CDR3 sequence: CASSLITPGRGKETQYF. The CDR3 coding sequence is TGTGCCAGCAGCTTAATAACCCCGGGCAGGGGGAAGGAGACCCAGTACTTC.

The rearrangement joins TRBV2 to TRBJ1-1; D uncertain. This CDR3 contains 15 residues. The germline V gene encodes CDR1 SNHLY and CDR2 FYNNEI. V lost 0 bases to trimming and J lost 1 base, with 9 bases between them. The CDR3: CASSEALPGNTEAFF. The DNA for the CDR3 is TGTGCCAGCAGTGAAGCGCTTCCAGGGAACACTGAAGCTTTCTTT.

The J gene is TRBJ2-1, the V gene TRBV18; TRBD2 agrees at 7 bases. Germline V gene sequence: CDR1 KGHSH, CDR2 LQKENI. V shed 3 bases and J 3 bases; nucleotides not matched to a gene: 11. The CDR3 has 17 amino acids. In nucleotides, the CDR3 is TGTGCCAGCTCACCCCTTCCGGGGGGAAGCCTCTACAATGAGCAGTTCTTC. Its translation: CASSPLPGGSLYNEQFF.

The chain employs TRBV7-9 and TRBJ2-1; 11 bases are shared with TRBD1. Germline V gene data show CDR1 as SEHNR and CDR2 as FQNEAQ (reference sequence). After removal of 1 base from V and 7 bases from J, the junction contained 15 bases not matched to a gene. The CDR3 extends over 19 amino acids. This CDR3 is CASSLEPGQGVVGLNEQFF. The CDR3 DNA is TGTGCCAGCAGCTTAGAACCGGGACAGGGGGTCGTTGGTCTTAATGAGCAGTTCTTC.

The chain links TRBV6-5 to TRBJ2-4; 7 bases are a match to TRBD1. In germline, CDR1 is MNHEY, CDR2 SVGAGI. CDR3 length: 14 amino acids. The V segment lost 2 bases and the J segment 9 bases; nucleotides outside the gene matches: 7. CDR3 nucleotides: TGTGCCAGCAGTTACGAGGGGGCGAGGGGCATTCAGTACTTC. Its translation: CASSYEGARGIQYF.

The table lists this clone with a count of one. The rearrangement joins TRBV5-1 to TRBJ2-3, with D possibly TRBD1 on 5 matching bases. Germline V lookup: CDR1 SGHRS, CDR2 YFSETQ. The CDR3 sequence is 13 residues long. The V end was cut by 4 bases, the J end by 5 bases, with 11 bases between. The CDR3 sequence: CASSRGAEDTQYF. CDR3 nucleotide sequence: TGCGCCAGCAGCCGTGGGGCGGAAGATACGCAGTATTTT.

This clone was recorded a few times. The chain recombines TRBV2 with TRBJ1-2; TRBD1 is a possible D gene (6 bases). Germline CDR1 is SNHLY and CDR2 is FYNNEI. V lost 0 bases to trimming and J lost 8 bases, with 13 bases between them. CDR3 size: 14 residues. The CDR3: CASSEALQGSGYTF. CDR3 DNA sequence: TGTGCCAGCAGTGAAGCGCTTCAGGGGAGCGGCTACACCTTC. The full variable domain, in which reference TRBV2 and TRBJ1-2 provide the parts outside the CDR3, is EPEVTQTPSHQVTQMGQEVILRCVPISNHLYFYWYRQILGQKVEFLVSFYNNEISEKSEIFDDQFSVERPDGSNFTLKIRSTKLEDSAMYFCASSEALQGSGYTFGSGTRLTVV.

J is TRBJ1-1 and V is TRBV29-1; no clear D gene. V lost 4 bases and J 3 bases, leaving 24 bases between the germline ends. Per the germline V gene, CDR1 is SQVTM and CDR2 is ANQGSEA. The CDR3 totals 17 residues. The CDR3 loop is CSVGGYGVPGMYTEAFF. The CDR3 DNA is TGCAGCGTTGGAGGATACGGGGTCCCTGGGATGTACACTGAAGCTTTCTTT.